These 10 T cell receptor beta chains were sequenced from one sample in a study of T-cell reconstitution after alpha-beta-depleted transplantation in children. This sample's TCRbeta library carried unique molecular identifier barcodes. One entry per CDR3 protein results from TCRdb running MiXCR on the PCR reads. The sample gives 600,000 to 700,000 distinct CDR3 sequences, roughly 17% of which show up once; approximately 1% is in the top ten. The specimen was PBMCs from the stem cell graft donor, collected from the stem cell graft. The receptors shown here come from a human donor who donated a stem cell graft to a child with acute myeloid leukemia.

This clonotype appeared many times. This chain uses TRBV6-5 with TRBJ2-2; no definite D call. CDR1 is MNHEY and CDR2 is SVGAGI in the germline V gene. The CDR3 totals 15 residues. Trimming took 3 bases from V and 0 from J, leaving 8 bases between them. As DNA, the CDR3 is TGTGCCAGCAGTTATGACGGCACGAACACCGGGGAGCTGTTTTTT. Translated, it gives CASSYDGTNTGELFF.

This clonotype was seen repeatedly, ten times or more. The CDR3 DNA sequence: TGCAGTGCCCTCCGGGATACCTCCTACGAGCAGTACTTC. Translation: CSALRDTSYEQYF. The V gene is TRBV20-1, the J gene TRBJ2-7; a possible D gene is TRBD2 (5 bases). V shed 6 bases and J shed 0 bases, with 12 bases lying between them. This CDR3 has 13 amino acids. The germline gives CDR1 DFQATT, CDR2 SNEGSKA (reference sequence).

This clonotype was observed at least ten times. The chain has TRBV29-1 and TRBJ2-7, with D perhaps matching TRBD1 (6 bases). Trimming took off 4 bases at V and 5 bases at J, with 18 bases between the two ends. CDR3 length equals 14 residues. The germline gives CDR1 SQVTM, CDR2 ANQGSEA. The CDR3 DNA reads as TGCAGCGTTGGTTCCCGGGGACAAGCCAACGAGCAGTACTTC. Its protein product is CSVGSRGQANEQYF.

This clonotype was seen repeatedly, ten times or more. V and J are TRBV6-1 and TRBJ2-7; the D is unclear. Germline V gives CDR1 MNHNS, CDR2 SASEGT. The CDR3 sequence is 15 residues long. The ends were cut back, 2 bases at V and 2 bases at J, with 13 bases in the middle. Here the CDR3 DNA reads TGTGCCAGCAGTGAAATCGGCACTACCCCCTACGAGCAGTACGTC. The encoded protein is CASSEIGTTPYEQYV.

Comments on this clonotype: One end of the junction is discordant with germline, which a read error may explain. This chain uses TRBV24-1 with TRBJ2-1; 13 positions match TRBD2. The germline CDR1 and CDR2 sequences are KGHDR and SFDVKD. CDR3 length: 15 amino acids. The CDR3 protein is CATSELAGGGNDQFF. Written as DNA, the CDR3 is TGTGCCACCAGTGAACTAGCGGGGGGGGGAAATGACCAGTTCTTC.

In its sample, this clonotype was seen many times. The CDR3 DNA reads TGTGCCAGCAGTTACGATAGCGGGGGGGCTAGCACAGATACGCAGTATTTT. This codes for CASSYDSGGASTDTQYF. The rearrangement uses TRBV6-5 and TRBJ2-3, with TRBD2 matching over 11 bases. The germline V gene has CDR1 MNHEY and CDR2 SVGAGI. The V segment lost 2 bases and the J segment 0 bases; nucleotides outside the gene matches: 4. The CDR3 runs to 17 residues.

This rearrangement joins TRBV10-1 to TRBJ2-7, with D perhaps given as TRBD1 or TRBD2 (5 bases each). CDR1 and CDR2 from the germline V gene are WNHNN and SYGVQD (reference sequence). Deletions cut 2 bases from V and 2 bases from J, with 10 bases between. The CDR3 extends over 14 amino acids. As DNA, the CDR3 is TGCGCCAGCAGTGAGGAGGGGTTTACCTACGAGCAGTACTTC. Translating it yields CASSEEGFTYEQYF.

The chain joins TRBV5-6 to TRBJ2-3; 9 bases are shared with TRBD2. This CDR3 region has 16 residues. The V segment lost 4 bases and the J segment 5 bases; nucleotides outside the gene matches: 11. CDR1 and CDR2 from the germline V gene are SGHDT and YYEEEE. In nucleotides, the CDR3 is TGTGCCAGCAGCCCCGGCAGCGGGGGGTATTTAGATACGCAGTATTTT. Translating gives CASSPGSGGYLDTQYF. The variable domain in full, completed from reference TRBV5-6 and TRBJ2-3, reads DAGVTQSPTHLIKTRGQQVTLRCSPKSGHDTVSWYQQALGQGPQFIFQYYEEEERQRGNFPDRFSGHQFPNYSSELNVNALLLGDSALYLCASSPGSGGYLDTQYFGPGTRLTVL.

This clonotype was observed at least ten times. The rearrangement joins TRBV20-1 to TRBJ1-2, with TRBD1 as a possible D gene (6 bases). CDR3 length equals 12 residues. With 6 bases removed from V and 2 bases from J, the gap between germline ends came to 10 bases. CDR1 is DFQATT and CDR2 is SNEGSKA in the germline V gene (reference sequence). The CDR3 nucleotides are TGCAGTGCCAGGGGCAGCAACTATGGCTACACCTTC. This gives the protein CSARGSNYGYTF.

The sample holds many counts of this clonotype. The CDR3: CASSLTIPDTQYF. CDR3 sequence (DNA): TGTGCCAGCAGCCTGACGATCCCAGATACGCAGTATTTT. The chain is built from TRBV7-2 and TRBJ2-3; D is undetermined. V shed 5 bases and J shed 4 bases, with 10 bases lying between them. The germline gives CDR1 SGHTA, CDR2 FQGNSA. There are 13 residues in the CDR3.